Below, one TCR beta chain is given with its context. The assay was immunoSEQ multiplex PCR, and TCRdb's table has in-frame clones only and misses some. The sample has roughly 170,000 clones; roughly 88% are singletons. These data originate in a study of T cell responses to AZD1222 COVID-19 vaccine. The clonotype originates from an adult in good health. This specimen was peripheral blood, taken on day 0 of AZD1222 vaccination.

The CDR3 here is CASSLAPTESYEQYF. In nucleotides, the CDR3 is TGTGCCAGCAGCTTAGCTCCGACAGAATCCTACGAGCAGTACTTC. V usage is TRBV11-2 and J usage is TRBJ2-7; D possibly corresponds to TRBD1 (5 bases). Trimming cost V 1 base and J 1 base, with 11 bases left between them. Germline lookup yields CDR1 SGHAT and CDR2 FQNNGV. The length of the CDR3 is 15 residues.